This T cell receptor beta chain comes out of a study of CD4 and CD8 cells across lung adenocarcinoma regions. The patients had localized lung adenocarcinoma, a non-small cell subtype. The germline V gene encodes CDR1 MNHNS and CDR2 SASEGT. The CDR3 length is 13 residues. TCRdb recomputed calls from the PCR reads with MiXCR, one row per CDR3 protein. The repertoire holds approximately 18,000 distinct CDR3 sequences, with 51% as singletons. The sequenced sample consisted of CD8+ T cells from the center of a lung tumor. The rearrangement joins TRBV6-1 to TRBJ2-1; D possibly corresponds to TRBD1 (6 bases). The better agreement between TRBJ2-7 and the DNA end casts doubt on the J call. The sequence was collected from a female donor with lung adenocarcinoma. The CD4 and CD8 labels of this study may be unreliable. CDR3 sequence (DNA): TGTGCCAGCTCGAAGAGGGGGACCTACGAGCAGTACTTC. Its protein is CASSKRGTYEQYF.